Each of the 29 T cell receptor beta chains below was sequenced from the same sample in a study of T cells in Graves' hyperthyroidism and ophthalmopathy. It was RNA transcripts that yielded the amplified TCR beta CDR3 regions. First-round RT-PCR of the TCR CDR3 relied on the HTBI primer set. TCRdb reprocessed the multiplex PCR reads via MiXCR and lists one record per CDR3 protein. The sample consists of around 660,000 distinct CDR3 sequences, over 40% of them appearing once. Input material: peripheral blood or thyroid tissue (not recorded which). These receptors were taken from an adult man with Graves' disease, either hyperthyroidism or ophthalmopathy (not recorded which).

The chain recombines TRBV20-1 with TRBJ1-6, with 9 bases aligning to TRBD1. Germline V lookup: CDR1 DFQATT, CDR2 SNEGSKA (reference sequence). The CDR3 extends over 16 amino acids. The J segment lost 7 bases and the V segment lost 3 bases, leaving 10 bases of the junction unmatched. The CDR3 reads CSARLTGGAGNSPLHF. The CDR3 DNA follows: TGCAGTGCTAGGCTCACAGGGGGCGCTGGGAATTCACCCCTCCACTTT.

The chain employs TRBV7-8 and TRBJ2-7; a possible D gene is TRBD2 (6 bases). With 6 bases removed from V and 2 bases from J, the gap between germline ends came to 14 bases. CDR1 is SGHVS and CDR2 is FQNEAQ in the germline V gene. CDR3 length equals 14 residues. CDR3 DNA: TGTGCCAGCAGAACCCGGGACTGGGCCTACGAGCAGTACTTC. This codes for CASRTRDWAYEQYF.

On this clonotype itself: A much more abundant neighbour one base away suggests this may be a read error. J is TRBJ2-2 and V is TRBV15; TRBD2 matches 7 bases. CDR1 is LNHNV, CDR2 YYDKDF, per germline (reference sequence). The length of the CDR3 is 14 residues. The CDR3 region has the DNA TGTGCCACCAGCAGAGAGAGGGGTGGGGGGGAGCTGTGTTTT. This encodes CATSRERGGGELCF.

The DNA of the CDR3 is TGCAGTGCCATAATGATGACGGAGAGAGCTGGAAACACCATATATTTT. Residues: CSAIMMTERAGNTIYF. V gene TRBV20-1 combines with J gene TRBJ1-3; D gene uncertain. The CDR3 length is 16 residues. Germline CDR1 DFQATT, CDR2 SNEGSKA (reference sequence). Deletions cut 6 bases from V and 2 bases from J, with 20 bases between.

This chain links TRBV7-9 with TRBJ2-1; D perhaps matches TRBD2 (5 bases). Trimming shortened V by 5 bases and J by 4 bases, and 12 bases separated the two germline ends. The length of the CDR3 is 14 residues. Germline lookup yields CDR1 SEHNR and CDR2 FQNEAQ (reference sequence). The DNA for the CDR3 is TGTGCCAGCAGCACCGGACTTACGTACAATGAGCAGTTCTTC. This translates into CASSTGLTYNEQFF.

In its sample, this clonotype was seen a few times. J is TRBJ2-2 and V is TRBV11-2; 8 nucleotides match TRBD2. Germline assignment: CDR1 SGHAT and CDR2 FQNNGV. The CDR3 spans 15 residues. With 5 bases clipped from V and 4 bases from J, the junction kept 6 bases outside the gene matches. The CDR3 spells CASSQSGGATGELFF. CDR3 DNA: TGTGCCAGCAGCCAATCGGGAGGGGCCACCGGGGAGCTGTTTTTT.

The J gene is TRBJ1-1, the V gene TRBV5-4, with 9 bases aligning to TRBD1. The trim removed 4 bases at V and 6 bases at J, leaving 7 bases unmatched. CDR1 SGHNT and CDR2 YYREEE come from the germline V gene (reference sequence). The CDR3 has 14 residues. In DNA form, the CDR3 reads TGTGCCAGCAGCCCGGGACAGGGTACGTCTGAAGCTTTCTTT. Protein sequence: CASSPGQGTSEAFF. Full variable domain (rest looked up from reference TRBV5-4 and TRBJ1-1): ETGVTQSPTHLIKTRGQQVTLRCSSQSGHNTVSWYQQALGQGPQFIFQYYREEENGRGNFPPRFSGLQFPNYSSELNVNALELDDSALYLCASSPGQGTSEAFFGQGTRLTVV.

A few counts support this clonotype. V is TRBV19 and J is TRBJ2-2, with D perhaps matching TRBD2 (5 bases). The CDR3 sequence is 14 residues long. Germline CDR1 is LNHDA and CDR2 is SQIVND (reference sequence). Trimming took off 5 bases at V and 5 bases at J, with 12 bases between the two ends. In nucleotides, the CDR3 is TGTGCCAGTAGTCCTGACTACCCAACCGGGGAGCTGTTTTTT. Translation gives CASSPDYPTGELFF.

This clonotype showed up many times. The CDR3 reads CASRTTGVNTEAFF. The CDR3 nucleotides read TGTGCCAGCAGGACGACAGGGGTGAACACTGAAGCTTTCTTT. The chain joins TRBV7-9 to TRBJ1-1; TRBD1 matches at 8 bases. Germline V gene data show CDR1 as SEHNR and CDR2 as FQNEAQ (reference sequence). This CDR3 contains 14 residues. V was clipped by 6 bases and J by 0 bases; unmatched bases: 3.

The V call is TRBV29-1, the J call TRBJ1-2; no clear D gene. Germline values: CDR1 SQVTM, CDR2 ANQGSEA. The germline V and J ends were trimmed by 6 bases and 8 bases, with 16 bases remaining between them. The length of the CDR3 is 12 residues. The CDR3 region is CSVGAEARGYTF. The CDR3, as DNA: TGCAGCGTAGGAGCGGAAGCTAGGGGCTACACCTTC.

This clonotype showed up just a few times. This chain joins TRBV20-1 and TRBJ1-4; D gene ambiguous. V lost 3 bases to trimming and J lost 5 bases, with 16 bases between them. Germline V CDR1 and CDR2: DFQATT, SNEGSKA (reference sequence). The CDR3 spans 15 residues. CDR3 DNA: TGCAGTGCTAGGGATAGAGGGAGGCACAATGAAAAACTGTTTTTT. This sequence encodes CSARDRGRHNEKLFF.

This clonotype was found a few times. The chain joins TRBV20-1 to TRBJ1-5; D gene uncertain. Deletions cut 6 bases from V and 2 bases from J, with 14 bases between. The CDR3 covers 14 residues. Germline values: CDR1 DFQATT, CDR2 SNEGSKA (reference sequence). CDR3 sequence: CSAVESKGNQPQHF. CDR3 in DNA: TGCAGTGCAGTAGAATCCAAGGGCAATCAGCCCCAGCATTTT.

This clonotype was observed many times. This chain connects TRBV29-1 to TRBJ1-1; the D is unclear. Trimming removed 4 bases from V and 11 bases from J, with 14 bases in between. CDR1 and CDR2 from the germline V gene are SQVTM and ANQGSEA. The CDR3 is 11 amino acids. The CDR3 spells CSVGTSLEAFF. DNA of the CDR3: TGCAGCGTTGGGACCTCCTTGGAGGCTTTCTTT. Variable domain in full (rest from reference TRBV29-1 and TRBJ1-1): SAVISQKPSRDICQRGTSLTIQCQVDSQVTMMFWYRQQPGQSLTLIATANQGSEATYESGFVIDKFPISRPNLTFSTLTVSNMSPEDSSIYLCSVGTSLEAFFGQGTRLTVV.

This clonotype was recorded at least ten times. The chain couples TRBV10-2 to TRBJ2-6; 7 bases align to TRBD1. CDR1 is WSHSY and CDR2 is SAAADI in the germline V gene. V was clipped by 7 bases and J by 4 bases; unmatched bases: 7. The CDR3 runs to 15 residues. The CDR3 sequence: CASKATGDGANVLTF. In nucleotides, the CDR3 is TGCGCCAGCAAGGCAACAGGGGACGGGGCCAACGTCCTGACTTTC.

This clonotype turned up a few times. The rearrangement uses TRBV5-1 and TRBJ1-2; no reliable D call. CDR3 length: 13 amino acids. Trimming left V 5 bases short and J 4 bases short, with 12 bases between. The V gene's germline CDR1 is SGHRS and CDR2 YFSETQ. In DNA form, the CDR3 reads TGCGCCAGCAGGCCTATCAATGGCTATGGCTACACCTTC. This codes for CASRPINGYGYTF.

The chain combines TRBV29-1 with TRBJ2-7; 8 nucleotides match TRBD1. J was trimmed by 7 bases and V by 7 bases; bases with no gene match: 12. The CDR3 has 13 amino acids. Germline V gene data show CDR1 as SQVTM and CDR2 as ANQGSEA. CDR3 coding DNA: TGCAGCGCTCCGGGACAGGCCGGGGGAGAGCAGTACTTC. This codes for CSAPGQAGGEQYF.

For the CDR3, the DNA is TGTGCCATCGGTAGGGACAGGAGCTCCTACGAGCAGTACTTC. This gives the protein CAIGRDRSSYEQYF. The genes are TRBV10-3 and TRBJ2-7; TRBD1 agrees at 8 bases. Trimming removed 8 bases from V and 0 bases from J; junction bases left unmatched: 6. Germline V gene data show CDR1 as ENHRY and CDR2 as SYGVKD. This CDR3 is 14 amino acids long.

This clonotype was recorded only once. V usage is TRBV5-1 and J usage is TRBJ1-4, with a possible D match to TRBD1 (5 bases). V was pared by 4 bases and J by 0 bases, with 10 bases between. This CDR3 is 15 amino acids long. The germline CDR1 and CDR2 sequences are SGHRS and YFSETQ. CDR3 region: CASSERTTTNEKLFF. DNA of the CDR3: TGCGCCAGCAGCGAGCGGACAACAACTAATGAAAAACTGTTTTTT.

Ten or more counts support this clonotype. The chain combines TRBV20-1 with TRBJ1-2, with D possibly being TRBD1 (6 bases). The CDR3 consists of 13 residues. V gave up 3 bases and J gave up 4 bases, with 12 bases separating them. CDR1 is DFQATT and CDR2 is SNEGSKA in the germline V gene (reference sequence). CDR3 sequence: CSARAGQSYGYTF. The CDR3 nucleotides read TGCAGTGCTAGGGCTGGACAGTCCTATGGCTACACCTTC.

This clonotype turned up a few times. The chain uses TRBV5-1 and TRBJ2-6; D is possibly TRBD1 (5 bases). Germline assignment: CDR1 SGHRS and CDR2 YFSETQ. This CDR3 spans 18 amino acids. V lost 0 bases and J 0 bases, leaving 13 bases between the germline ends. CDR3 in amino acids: CASSLATDPSSGANVLTF. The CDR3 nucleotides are TGCGCCAGCAGCTTGGCGACAGATCCCTCCTCTGGGGCCAACGTCCTGACTTTC. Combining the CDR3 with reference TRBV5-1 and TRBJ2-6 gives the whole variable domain KAGVTQTPRYLIKTRGQQVTLSCSPISGHRSVSWYQQTPGQGLQFLFEYFSETQRNKGNFPGRFSGRQFSNSRSEMNVSTLELGDSALYLCASSLATDPSSGANVLTFGAGSRLTVL.

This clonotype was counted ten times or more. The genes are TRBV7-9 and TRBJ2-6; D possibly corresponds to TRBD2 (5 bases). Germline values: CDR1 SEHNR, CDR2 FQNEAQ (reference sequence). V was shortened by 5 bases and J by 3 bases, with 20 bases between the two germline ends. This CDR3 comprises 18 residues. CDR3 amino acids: CASSQPGGPGVGANVLTF. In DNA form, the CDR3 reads TGTGCCAGCAGCCAACCAGGCGGGCCTGGGGTTGGGGCCAACGTCCTGACTTTC.

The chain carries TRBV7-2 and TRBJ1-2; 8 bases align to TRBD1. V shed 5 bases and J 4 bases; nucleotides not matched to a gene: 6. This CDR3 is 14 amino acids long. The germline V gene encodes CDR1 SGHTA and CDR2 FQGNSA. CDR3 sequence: CASSADRASYGYTF. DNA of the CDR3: TGTGCCAGCAGCGCGGACAGGGCCTCCTATGGCTACACCTTC.

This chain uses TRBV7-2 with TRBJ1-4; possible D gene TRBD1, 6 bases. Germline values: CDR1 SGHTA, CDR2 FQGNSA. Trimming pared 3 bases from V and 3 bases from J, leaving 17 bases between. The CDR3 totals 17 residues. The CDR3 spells CASSLRGRGSSNEKLFF. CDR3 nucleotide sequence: TGTGCCAGCAGCTTGCGAGGCAGGGGTTCATCTAATGAAAAACTGTTTTTT.

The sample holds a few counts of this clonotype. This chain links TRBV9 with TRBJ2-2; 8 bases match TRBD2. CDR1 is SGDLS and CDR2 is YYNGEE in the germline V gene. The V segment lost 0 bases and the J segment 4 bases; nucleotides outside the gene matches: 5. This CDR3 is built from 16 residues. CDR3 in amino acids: CASSVAAGRATGELFF. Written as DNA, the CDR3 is TGTGCCAGCAGCGTAGCCGCCGGGAGGGCCACCGGGGAGCTGTTTTTT.

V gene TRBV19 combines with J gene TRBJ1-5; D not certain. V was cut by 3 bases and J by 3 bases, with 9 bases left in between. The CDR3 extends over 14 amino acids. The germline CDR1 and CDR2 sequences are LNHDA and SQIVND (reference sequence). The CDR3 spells CASSIARFNQPQHF. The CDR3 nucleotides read TGTGCCAGTAGTATCGCCAGATTCAATCAGCCCCAGCATTTT.

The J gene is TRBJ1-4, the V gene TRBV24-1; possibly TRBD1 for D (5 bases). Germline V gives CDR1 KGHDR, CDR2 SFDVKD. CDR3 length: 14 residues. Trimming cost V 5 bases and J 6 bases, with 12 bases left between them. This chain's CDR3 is CATSGGGLDEKLFF. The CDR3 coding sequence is TGTGCCACCAGTGGGGGGGGGTTGGATGAAAAACTGTTTTTT.

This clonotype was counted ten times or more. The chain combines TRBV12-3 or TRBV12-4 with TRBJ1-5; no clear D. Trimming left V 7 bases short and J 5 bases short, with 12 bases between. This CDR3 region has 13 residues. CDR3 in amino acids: CASNPSRDQPQHF. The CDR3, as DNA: TGTGCCAGCAACCCCTCCCGGGATCAGCCCCAGCATTTT.

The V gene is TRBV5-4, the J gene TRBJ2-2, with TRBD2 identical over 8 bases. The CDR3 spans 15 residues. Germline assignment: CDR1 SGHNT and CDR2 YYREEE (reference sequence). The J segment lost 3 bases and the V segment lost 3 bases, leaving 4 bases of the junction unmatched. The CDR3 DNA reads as TGTGCCAGCAGCTACGGGGGGGCGGACACCGGGGAGCTGTTTTTT. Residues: CASSYGGADTGELFF.

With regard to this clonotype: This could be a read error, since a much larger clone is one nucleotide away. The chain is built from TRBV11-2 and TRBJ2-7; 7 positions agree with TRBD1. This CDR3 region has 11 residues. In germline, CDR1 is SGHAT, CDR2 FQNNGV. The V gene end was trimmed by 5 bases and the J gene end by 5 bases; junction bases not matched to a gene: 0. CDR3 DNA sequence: TGTGCCAGCAGCGACAGGGACGAGCAGTACTTC. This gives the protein CASSDRDEQYF.